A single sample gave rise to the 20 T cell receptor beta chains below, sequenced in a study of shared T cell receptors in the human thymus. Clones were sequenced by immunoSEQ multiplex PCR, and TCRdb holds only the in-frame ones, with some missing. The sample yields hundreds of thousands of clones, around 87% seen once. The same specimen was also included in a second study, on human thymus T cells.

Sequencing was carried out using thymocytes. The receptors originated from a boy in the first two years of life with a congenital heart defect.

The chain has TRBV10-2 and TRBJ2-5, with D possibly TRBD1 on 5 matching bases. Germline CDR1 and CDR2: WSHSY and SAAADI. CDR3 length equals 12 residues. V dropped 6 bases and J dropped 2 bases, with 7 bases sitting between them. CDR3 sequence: CASRDRQETQYF. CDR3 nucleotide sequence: TGCGCCAGCAGAGACAGACAAGAGACCCAGTACTTC.

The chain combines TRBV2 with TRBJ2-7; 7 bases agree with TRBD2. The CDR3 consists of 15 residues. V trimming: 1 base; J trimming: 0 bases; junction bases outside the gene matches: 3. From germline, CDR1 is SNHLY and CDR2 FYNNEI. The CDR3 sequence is CASSEVASGSYEQYF. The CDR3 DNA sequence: TGTGCCAGCAGTGAAGTGGCTAGCGGCTCCTACGAGCAGTACTTC. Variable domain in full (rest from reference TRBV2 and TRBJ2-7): EPEVTQTPSHQVTQMGQEVILRCVPISNHLYFYWYRQILGQKVEFLVSFYNNEISEKSEIFDDQFSVERPDGSNFTLKIRSTKLEDSAMYFCASSEVASGSYEQYFGPGTRLTVT.

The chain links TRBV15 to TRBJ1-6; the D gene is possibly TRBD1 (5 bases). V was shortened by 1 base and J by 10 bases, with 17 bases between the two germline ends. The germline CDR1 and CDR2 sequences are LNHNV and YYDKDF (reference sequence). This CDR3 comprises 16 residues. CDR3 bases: TGTGCCACCAGCAGAGTAGTAGGCAGGGTGGGATCACCCCTCCACTTT. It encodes CATSRVVGRVGSPLHF.

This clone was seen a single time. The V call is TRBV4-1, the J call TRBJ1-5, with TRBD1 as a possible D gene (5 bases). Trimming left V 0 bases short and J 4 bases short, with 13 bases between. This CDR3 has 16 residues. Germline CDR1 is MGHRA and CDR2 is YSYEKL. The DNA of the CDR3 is TGCGCCAGCAGCCAAGAAGGACATGGAGGGAATCAGCCCCAGCATTTT. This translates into CASSQEGHGGNQPQHF.

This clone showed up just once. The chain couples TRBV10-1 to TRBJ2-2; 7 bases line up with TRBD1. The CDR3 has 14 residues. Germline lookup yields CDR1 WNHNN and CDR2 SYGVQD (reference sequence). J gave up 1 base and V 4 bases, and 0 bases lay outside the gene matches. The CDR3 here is CASSGTGNTGELFF. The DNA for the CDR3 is TGCGCCAGCAGTGGGACAGGGAACACCGGGGAGCTGTTTTTT.

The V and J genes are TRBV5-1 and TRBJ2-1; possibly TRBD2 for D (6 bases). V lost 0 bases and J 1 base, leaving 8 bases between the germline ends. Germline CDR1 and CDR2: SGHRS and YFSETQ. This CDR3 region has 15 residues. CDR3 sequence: CASSLGGVSYNEQFF. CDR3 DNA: TGCGCCAGCAGCTTGGGGGGGGTGTCCTACAATGAGCAGTTCTTC.

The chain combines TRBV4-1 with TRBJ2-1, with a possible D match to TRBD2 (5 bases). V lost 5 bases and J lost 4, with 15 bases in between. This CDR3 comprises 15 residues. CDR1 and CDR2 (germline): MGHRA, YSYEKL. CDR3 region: CASSGTAEDYNEQFF. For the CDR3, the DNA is TGCGCCAGCAGCGGAACCGCGGAGGATTACAATGAGCAGTTCTTC.

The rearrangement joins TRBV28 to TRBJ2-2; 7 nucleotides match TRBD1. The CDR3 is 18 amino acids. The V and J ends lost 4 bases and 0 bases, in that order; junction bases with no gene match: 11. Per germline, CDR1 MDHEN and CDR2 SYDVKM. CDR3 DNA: TGTGCCAGCAGTTCCCGAGACAGGGATCGAGCGAACACCGGGGAGCTGTTTTTT. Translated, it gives CASSSRDRDRANTGELFF.

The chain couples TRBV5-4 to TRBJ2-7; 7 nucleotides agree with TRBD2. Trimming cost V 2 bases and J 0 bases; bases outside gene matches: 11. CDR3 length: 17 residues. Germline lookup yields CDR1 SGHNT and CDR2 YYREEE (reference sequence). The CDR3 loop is CASSFGGFQRSSYEQYF. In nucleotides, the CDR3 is TGTGCCAGCAGCTTCGGGGGGTTTCAGAGAAGCTCCTACGAGCAGTACTTC.

The CDR3 region has the DNA TGTGCCAGCAGCAGGCGGACAGGGTGCCTGAACACTGAAGCTTTCTTT. This translates into CASSRRTGCLNTEAFF. The chain combines TRBV13 with TRBJ1-1; the match to TRBD1 covers 8 bases. The CDR3 length is 16 residues. With V trimmed by 5 bases and J by 0 bases, 8 bases remained unmatched. CDR1 is PRHDT, CDR2 FYEKMQ, per germline (reference sequence). Supplemented by reference TRBV13 and TRBJ1-1, the full variable domain reads AAGVIQSPRHLIKEKRETATLKCYPIPRHDTVYWYQQGPGQDPQFLISFYEKMQSDKGSIPDRFSAQQFSDYHSELNMSSLELGDSALYFCASSRRTGCLNTEAFFGQGTRLTVV.

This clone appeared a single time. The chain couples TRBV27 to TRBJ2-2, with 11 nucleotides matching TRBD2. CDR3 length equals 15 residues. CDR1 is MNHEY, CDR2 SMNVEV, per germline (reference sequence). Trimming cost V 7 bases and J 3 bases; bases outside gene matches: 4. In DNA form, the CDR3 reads TGTGCCAGCATCGGGACTAGCGGTCACACCGGGGAGCTGTTTTTT. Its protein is CASIGTSGHTGELFF.

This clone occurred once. The CDR3 reads CASSVISGTGKKDTQYF. The CDR3 nucleotides are TGCGCCAGCAGCGTGATATCCGGGACAGGGAAGAAGGATACGCAGTATTTT. The V and J genes are TRBV4-3 and TRBJ2-3; TRBD1 agrees at 9 bases. The length of the CDR3 is 17 residues. Germline CDR1 reads LGHNA; CDR2 reads YSLEER. V shed 5 bases and J 6 bases; nucleotides not matched to a gene: 15.

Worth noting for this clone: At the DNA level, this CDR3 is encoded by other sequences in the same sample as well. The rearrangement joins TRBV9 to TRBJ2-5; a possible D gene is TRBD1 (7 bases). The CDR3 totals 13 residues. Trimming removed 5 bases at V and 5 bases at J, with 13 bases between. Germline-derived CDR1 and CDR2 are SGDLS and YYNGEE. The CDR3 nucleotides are TGTGCCAGCAGTGTGACAGGGAGGGAGACCCAGTACTTC. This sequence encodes CASSVTGRETQYF.

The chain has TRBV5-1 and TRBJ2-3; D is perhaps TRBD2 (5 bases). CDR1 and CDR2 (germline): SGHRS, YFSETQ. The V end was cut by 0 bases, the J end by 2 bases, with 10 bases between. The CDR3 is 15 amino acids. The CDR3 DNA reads TGCGCCAGCAGCTTGGGCCCCGGGGTCACAGATACGCAGTATTTT. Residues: CASSLGPGVTDTQYF.

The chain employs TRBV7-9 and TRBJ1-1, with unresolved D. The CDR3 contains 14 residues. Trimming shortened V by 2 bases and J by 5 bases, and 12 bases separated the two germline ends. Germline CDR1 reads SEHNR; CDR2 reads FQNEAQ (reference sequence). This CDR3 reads CASSLYFVRTEAFF. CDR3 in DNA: TGTGCCAGCAGCTTATATTTTGTCAGGACTGAAGCTTTCTTT.

Here the CDR3 DNA reads TGTGCCAGTCCATGGGGGGGGCCCCGGGCTGAAGCTTTCTTT. This codes for CASPWGGPRAEAFF. The chain couples TRBV2 to TRBJ1-1, with D tentatively TRBD1 (6 bases). Per germline, CDR1 SNHLY and CDR2 FYNNEI. The V end lost 9 bases, the J end lost 6 bases, and 20 bases lay between the germline ends. This CDR3 region has 14 residues.

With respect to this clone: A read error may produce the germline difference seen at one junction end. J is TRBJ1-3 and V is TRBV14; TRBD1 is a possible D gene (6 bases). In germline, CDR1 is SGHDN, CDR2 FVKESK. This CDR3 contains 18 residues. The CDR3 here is CASSQIKTETGSGDTIYF. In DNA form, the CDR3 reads TGTGCCAGCAGCCAAATTAAAACGGAGACAGGATCTGGAGACACCATATATTTT. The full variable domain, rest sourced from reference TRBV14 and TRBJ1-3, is EAGVTQFPSHSVIEKGQTVTLRCDPISGHDNLYWYRRVMGKEIKFLLHFVKESKQDESGMPNNRFLAERTGGTYSTLKVQPAELEDSGVYFCASSQIKTETGSGDTIYFGEGSWLTVV.

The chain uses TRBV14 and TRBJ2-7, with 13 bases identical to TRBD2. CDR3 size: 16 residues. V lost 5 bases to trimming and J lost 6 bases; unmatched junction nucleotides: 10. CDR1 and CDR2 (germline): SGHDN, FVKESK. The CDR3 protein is CASSRGLAGSRGEQYF. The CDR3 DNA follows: TGTGCCAGCAGCAGGGGACTAGCGGGATCTAGAGGCGAGCAGTACTTC.

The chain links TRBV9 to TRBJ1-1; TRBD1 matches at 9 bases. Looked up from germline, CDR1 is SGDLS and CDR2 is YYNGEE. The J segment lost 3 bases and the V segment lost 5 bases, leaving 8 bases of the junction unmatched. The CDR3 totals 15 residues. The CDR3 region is CASSTDRGGYTEAFF. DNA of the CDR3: TGTGCCAGCAGTACTGACAGGGGGGGGTACACTGAAGCTTTCTTT.

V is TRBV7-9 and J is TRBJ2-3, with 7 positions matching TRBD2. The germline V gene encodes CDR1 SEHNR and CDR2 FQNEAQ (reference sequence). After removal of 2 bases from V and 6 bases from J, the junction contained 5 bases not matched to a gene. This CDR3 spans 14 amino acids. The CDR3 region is CASSLLRGDDTQYF. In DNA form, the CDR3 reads TGTGCCAGCAGCTTACTTCGGGGGGACGATACGCAGTATTTT.